Listed here are 23 T cell receptor beta chains from one sample, sequenced in a study of T-cell memory formation after mild COVID-19. TCRdb redid the calling of the 5' RACE reads with MiXCR, one entry per CDR3 protein. The sample includes under 450,000 distinct CDR3 sequences, 20% to 25% of them seen just once. Sequencing used PBMCs or a T cell subset sorted from them (not recorded which). The source of these receptors is a man younger than 35 who had mild COVID-19 (a few samples of this study predate the infection). Cell type and time point are not known.

This clonotype has just a few counts. The CDR3 protein is CASSQPRAWDEQFF. In DNA, the CDR3 is TGCGCCAGCAGCCAGCCTCGGGCCTGGGATGAGCAGTTCTTC. The chain has TRBV4-1 and TRBJ2-1, with D hard to call. Trimming took 3 bases from V and 8 from J, leaving 14 bases between them. This CDR3 spans 14 amino acids. The germline V gene encodes CDR1 MGHRA and CDR2 YSYEKL.

V is TRBV28 and J is TRBJ2-7; 9 nucleotides agree with TRBD1. This CDR3 has 14 amino acids. V shed 4 bases, J shed 4 bases, and the junction held 5 bases outside the gene matches. Looked up from germline, CDR1 is MDHEN and CDR2 is SYDVKM. The CDR3 here is CASSSSGTGYEQYV. CDR3 bases: TGTGCCAGCAGTTCCTCCGGGACAGGGTACGAGCAGTACGTC.

This clonotype was observed a handful of times. This sequence joins TRBV7-2 and TRBJ2-6; possible D gene TRBD1, 6 bases. The CDR3 has 16 amino acids. V lost 2 bases and J lost 4, with 12 bases in between. The germline V gene has CDR1 SGHTA and CDR2 FQGNSA. The CDR3 reads CASSLQTGIGANVLTF. The DNA of the CDR3 is TGTGCCAGCAGCTTACAAACAGGGATCGGGGCCAACGTCCTGACTTTC.

In its sample, this clonotype was seen a few times. The chain joins TRBV12-3 or TRBV12-4 to TRBJ1-2, with 7 positions matching TRBD1. This CDR3 region has 13 residues. With 8 bases clipped from V and 3 bases from J, the junction kept 6 bases outside the gene matches. CDR3 sequence (DNA): TGTGCCAGCCTCCGGGACAGTCACTATGGCTACACCTTC. It specifies CASLRDSHYGYTF.

J is TRBJ2-5 and V is TRBV5-1; D is perhaps TRBD2 (7 bases). The CDR3 runs 15 residues. Looked up from germline, CDR1 is SGHRS and CDR2 is YFSETQ. V shed 7 bases and J shed 5 bases, with 21 bases lying between them. The CDR3 protein is CASSPRPGGGETQYF. Written as DNA, the CDR3 is TGCGCCAGCTCCCCAAGACCGGGGGGCGGGGAGACCCAGTACTTC.

The chain has TRBV7-3 and TRBJ2-3; 10 bases are shared with TRBD2. With 2 bases clipped from V and 0 bases from J, the junction kept 2 bases outside the gene matches. Germline values: CDR1 SGHTA, CDR2 FQGTGA. The CDR3 is 16 amino acids. The CDR3 coding sequence is TGTGCCAGCAGCTTACTAGCGGGGGCGAGCACAGATACGCAGTATTTT. This codes for CASSLLAGASTDTQYF.

This clonotype was counted a few times. The V gene is TRBV7-9, the J gene TRBJ2-3; 7 bases are shared with TRBD1. The trim removed 8 bases at V and 4 bases at J, leaving 12 bases unmatched. The CDR3 has 15 residues. Germline lookup yields CDR1 SEHNR and CDR2 FQNEAQ (reference sequence). The CDR3 spells CASWGTGQPADTQYF. The CDR3, as DNA: TGTGCCAGCTGGGGAACGGGACAGCCGGCAGATACGCAGTATTTT. Based on the CDR3 plus reference TRBV7-9 and TRBJ2-3, the full variable domain is DTGVSQNPRHKITKRGQNVTFRCDPISEHNRLYWYRQTLGQGPEFLTYFQNEAQLEKSRLLSDRFSAERPKGSFSTLEIQRTEQGDSAMYLCASWGTGQPADTQYFGPGTRLTVL.

This chain links TRBV19 with TRBJ2-4; D might be TRBD2 (6 bases). Trimming left V 5 bases short and J 0 bases short, with 11 bases between. The germline gives CDR1 LNHDA, CDR2 SQIVND (reference sequence). This CDR3 spans 15 amino acids. CDR3 coding DNA: TGTGCCAGTAGTCATCCGGGACTAGCCAAAAACATTCAGTACTTC. Translated, it gives CASSHPGLAKNIQYF.

In regard to this clonotype: Sequence at one end of the junction differs from germline and may be a read error. This chain connects TRBV27 to TRBJ1-3; D not resolved. CDR1 and CDR2 from the germline V gene are MNHEY and SMNVEV (reference sequence). The CDR3 contains 12 residues. This CDR3 is CASTKIRGSGCF. CDR3 DNA: TGTGCCAGCACCAAAATCCGAGGGTCCGGATGTTTT.

This clonotype has only a few counts. The chain couples TRBV28 to TRBJ1-5; D may be TRBD1 (6 bases). The CDR3 runs to 15 residues. Germline CDR1 is MDHEN and CDR2 is SYDVKM. V was shortened by 6 bases and J by 3 bases, with 15 bases between the two germline ends. The CDR3, as DNA: TGTGCCAGCAGCGGGCAGGGGATAGACAATCAGCCCCAGCATTTT. Amino acid sequence: CASSGQGIDNQPQHF.

The chain couples TRBV13 to TRBJ1-2; D call uncertain. Germline V gene lookup returns CDR1 PRHDT and CDR2 FYEKMQ (reference sequence). V was cut by 9 bases and J by 8 bases, with 22 bases left in between. CDR3 length: 14 residues. CDR3 in DNA: TGTGCCAGAAGATCCCCCCTGCAGCCAGGCGGCTACACCTTC. Amino acids: CARRSPLQPGGYTF. The complete variable domain, with remaining parts taken from reference TRBV13 and TRBJ1-2, reads AAGVIQSPRHLIKEKRETATLKCYPIPRHDTVYWYQQGPGQDPQFLISFYEKMQSDKGSIPDRFSAQQFSDYHSELNMSSLELGDSALYFCARRSPLQPGGYTFGSGTRLTVV.

In this sample, this clonotype turned up a few times. The rearrangement uses TRBV4-1 and TRBJ2-7, with TRBD2 identical over 8 bases. V was pared by 3 bases and J by 6 bases, with 7 bases of the junction left unmatched. Per germline, CDR1 MGHRA and CDR2 YSYEKL. The CDR3 spans 14 residues. The CDR3 DNA reads as TGCGCCAGCAGCCAGGGTAGCGGGGTCCGCGAGCAGTACTTC. Translated: CASSQGSGVREQYF.

The J gene is TRBJ2-7, the V gene TRBV4-2, with TRBD1 identical over 10 bases. This CDR3 is 14 amino acids long. V shed 2 bases, J shed 4 bases, and the junction held 2 bases outside the gene matches. Germline CDR1 reads LGHNA; CDR2 reads YNFKEQ. CDR3 nucleotide sequence: TGTGCCAGCAGCCAACCGGGACAGGGGTACGAGCAGTACTTC. Translated, it gives CASSQPGQGYEQYF.

This clonotype was counted a few times. The CDR3 DNA sequence: TGTGCCAGCAGCGTAGGCGGGGGGGACTATGGCTACACCTTC. As protein: CASSVGGGDYGYTF. The rearrangement links TRBV9 to TRBJ1-2; a weak D match, TRBD1 (5 bases). Trimming took 0 bases from V and 3 from J, leaving 9 bases between them. The CDR3 is 14 amino acids. Germline CDR1 reads SGDLS; CDR2 reads YYNGEE.

This clonotype was counted only a few times. This chain connects TRBV15 to TRBJ2-5; D gene ambiguous. V lost 5 bases, J lost 1 base, and 14 bases lay in between. The CDR3 is made up of 15 amino acids. Per the germline V gene, CDR1 is LNHNV and CDR2 is YYDKDF (reference sequence). CDR3 residues: CATSPTPTVQETQYF. For the CDR3, the DNA is TGTGCCACCAGCCCCACACCCACGGTCCAAGAGACCCAGTACTTC.

This clonotype was recorded a few times. This chain links TRBV19 with TRBJ2-4; D gene unclear. This CDR3 is built from 14 residues. V was clipped by 4 bases and J by 4 bases, with 11 bases between them. Germline V gene sequence: CDR1 LNHDA, CDR2 SQIVND (reference sequence). The CDR3 spells CASSNRAVKNIQYF. CDR3 nucleotide sequence: TGTGCCAGTAGTAACCGTGCTGTAAAAAACATTCAGTACTTC.

The sample holds a few counts of this clonotype. The chain couples TRBV4-3 to TRBJ1-1; tentative D call: TRBD1 (6 bases). Trimming took 3 bases from V and 1 from J, leaving 12 bases between them. The germline gives CDR1 LGHNA, CDR2 YSLEER. CDR3 length equals 15 residues. The CDR3, as DNA: TGCGCCAGCAGCCAGACACAGACAGGGAACACTGAAGCTTTCTTT. Its protein is CASSQTQTGNTEAFF.

This clonotype was observed a few times. The CDR3 DNA reads as TGTGCCAGCAGCTTAGCCGGGGCGAACGGCTACACCTTC. Translated: CASSLAGANGYTF. The rearrangement links TRBV7-9 to TRBJ1-2; tentative D call: TRBD1 (5 bases). Germline V gene lookup returns CDR1 SEHNR and CDR2 FQNEAQ (reference sequence). The CDR3 spans 13 residues. V lost 0 bases and J 8 bases, leaving 10 bases between the germline ends.

This clonotype was observed a few times. The V and J genes are TRBV6-5 and TRBJ1-3; no clear D. CDR1 is MNHEY, CDR2 SVGAGI, per germline. V was trimmed by 7 bases and J by 1 base, leaving 2 bases between them. The CDR3 extends over 11 amino acids. CDR3 in amino acids: CASISGNTIYF. The CDR3 region has the DNA TGTGCCAGCATTTCTGGAAACACCATATATTTT.

The gene calls are TRBV6-6 and TRBJ2-1; 8 positions agree with TRBD2. Germline-derived CDR1 and CDR2 are MNHNY and SVGAGI (reference sequence). With 6 bases clipped from V and 2 bases from J, the junction kept 6 bases outside the gene matches. The CDR3 contains 15 residues. This CDR3 reads CASSEAGDTYNEQFF. CDR3 nucleotides: TGTGCCAGCAGCGAAGCGGGGGACACCTACAATGAGCAGTTCTTC.

In DNA, the CDR3 is TGCGCCAGCACCCAAAGGGGGGAAGGCTACACCTTC. Amino acid sequence: CASTQRGEGYTF. The chain is built from TRBV5-1 and TRBJ1-2; a possible D gene is TRBD1 (6 bases). CDR1 is SGHRS, CDR2 YFSETQ, per germline. Trimming took 6 bases from V and 8 from J, leaving 14 bases between them. CDR3 length: 12 residues.

The genes are TRBV5-5 and TRBJ1-1; tentative D call: TRBD1 (6 bases). CDR1 is SGHKS, CDR2 YYEKEE, per germline (reference sequence). Trimming stripped 4 bases from V and 7 bases from J, with 23 bases between. The CDR3 loop spans 16 amino acids. This CDR3 reads CASSVDYYREGGEAFF. The DNA for the CDR3 is TGTGCCAGCAGCGTCGATTACTACAGGGAAGGGGGTGAAGCTTTCTTT. Drawing the rest from reference TRBV5-5 and TRBJ1-1, the complete variable domain is DAGVTQSPTHLIKTRGQQVTLRCSPISGHKSVSWYQQVLGQGPQFIFQYYEKEERGRGNFPDRFSARQFPNYSSELNVNALLLGDSALYLCASSVDYYREGGEAFFGQGTRLTVV.

This clonotype was seen repeatedly, ten times or more. The CDR3 sequence is CASSAQPGQTNTGELFF. For the CDR3, the DNA is TGTGCCAGCAGCGCACAGCCGGGACAAACGAACACCGGGGAGCTGTTTTTT. The chain is built from TRBV7-2 and TRBJ2-2; possible D gene TRBD1, 6 bases. The V end was cut by 5 bases, the J end by 0 bases, with 16 bases between. Per germline, CDR1 SGHTA and CDR2 FQGNSA. This CDR3 region has 17 residues.